This TCR beta chain was documented in a study of blood T cell repertoires in COVID-19. Study-wide context: Samples of COVID-19 (acute and convalescent) were obtained from the United States, Italy and Spain. PBMCs, B-cell-depleted T cells, or T cells provided the cDNA or gDNA that made up the material.

In this sample, this clone turned up once. During active infection, Seattle patients enrolled and were then monitored through disease. Authors' processing steps: By means of reference gene primer amplification, nucleated cell counts were estimated. Some clones are missing from TCRdb's copy, which holds only in-frame ones; the method was immunoSEQ multiplex PCR. Clone size and V and J calls were adopted from that table, with D and trimming inferred from the DNA. Seen here are around 94,000 clones, around nine tenths observed once, and the top ten hold roughly 1.9%. V lost 0 bases, J lost 2 bases, and 10 bases lay in between. CDR3 size: 15 residues. The germline V gene has CDR1 MNHEY and CDR2 SMNVEV (reference sequence).

Sequencing input: peripheral blood. This TCR derives from a woman in her forties or fifties with COVID-19, enrolled during active disease. The gene calls are TRBV27 and TRBJ1-2; no clear D. The CDR3 coding sequence is TGTGCCAGCAGTTTATCACGGAGCCCCAACTATGGCTACACCTTC. It encodes CASSLSRSPNYGYTF.